The TCR beta chain described here comes from a study of monozygotic twins with inflammatory bowel disease. General study results and limits: There was no support for any single strong signal or clonotype associated with IBD. Heterogeneous immunosuppressive treatment regimens may have introduced variability into patient repertoires.

Eight separate reactions per sample yielded the cDNA. Reanalyzing the 5' RACE reads, TCRdb keeps one entry per CDR3 protein, without DNA. This sample's clone table lists 150,000 to 200,000 distinct CDR3 sequences. To note about this clonotype: Its antigen is not identified.

This CDR3 region has 16 residues. Germline values: CDR1 DFQATT, CDR2 SNEGSKA (reference sequence). The TCR was taken from a human donor with ulcerative colitis or Crohn's disease, or a healthy co-twin of an affected twin (not recorded which). The chain has TRBV20-1 and TRBJ1-5. Sequencing was performed on blood. This CDR3 is CSARGRLTRGNQPQHF.